The 32 T cell receptor beta chains listed next were all sequenced from one sample in a study of T cells in Graves' hyperthyroidism and ophthalmopathy. Authors of the study amplified TCR beta CDR3 regions from RNA transcripts. Initially, a first-round RT-PCR of the TCR CDR3 employed the HTBI primer set. TCRdb recomputed calls from the multiplex PCR reads with MiXCR, one row per CDR3 protein. The sample has about 400,000 distinct CDR3 sequences, about 13% seen once. Sample: blood. The receptors stem from a woman between 18 and 29 years old with Graves' hyperthyroidism.

The sample holds many counts of this clonotype. The V gene is TRBV20-1, the J gene TRBJ2-3, with 10 bases fitting TRBD2. This CDR3 spans 15 amino acids. The trim removed 3 bases at V and 4 bases at J, leaving 7 bases unmatched. Germline CDR1 reads DFQATT; CDR2 reads SNEGSKA (reference sequence). CDR3: CSASWLAGASDTQYF. The DNA of the CDR3 is TGCAGTGCTAGTTGGCTAGCGGGAGCGTCAGATACGCAGTATTTT.

The V and J genes are TRBV11-2 and TRBJ2-3; possibly TRBD2 for D (5 bases). CDR1 and CDR2 (germline): SGHAT, FQNNGV. The CDR3 runs 14 residues. Between the trimmed V and J ends, which lost 4 bases and 6 bases, there was a span of 14 bases. CDR3 sequence (DNA): TGTGCCAGCAGCTCACGGACTCGGGATGATACGCAGTATTTT. Translating gives CASSSRTRDDTQYF.

This clonotype has at least ten counts. V gene TRBV12-3 or TRBV12-4 combines with J gene TRBJ1-4; the D is unclear. This CDR3 comprises 14 residues. V lost 5 bases, J lost 6 bases, and 13 bases lay in between. The CDR3 reads CASSPGDRYEKLFF. The CDR3 region has the DNA TGTGCCAGCAGTCCGGGAGACCGTTATGAAAAACTGTTTTTT.

This clonotype has just a few counts. The chain combines TRBV12-3 or TRBV12-4 with TRBJ2-1, with 8 bases matching TRBD2. V trimming: 4 bases; J trimming: 4 bases; junction bases outside the gene matches: 15. This CDR3 comprises 18 residues. CDR3 coding DNA: TGTGCCAGCAGTTGGGTTGAAGCTAGCGGGTTCATTTACAATGAGCAGTTCTTC. This encodes CASSWVEASGFIYNEQFF.

The gene calls are TRBV11-2 and TRBJ2-5, with 8 bases lining up with TRBD1. Germline assignment: CDR1 SGHAT and CDR2 FQNNGV. With 1 base clipped from V and 3 bases from J, the junction kept 7 bases outside the gene matches. The CDR3 runs 16 residues. The CDR3 here is CASSLGEAGGEETQYF. DNA of the CDR3: TGTGCCAGCAGCTTAGGGGAAGCAGGGGGCGAAGAGACCCAGTACTTC.

This chain uses TRBV4-2 with TRBJ2-7; 7 bases align to TRBD1. V shed 0 bases and J 5 bases; nucleotides not matched to a gene: 7. Germline loops: CDR1 LGHNA, CDR2 YNFKEQ. The CDR3 contains 15 residues. CDR3 sequence reads: CASSQDPQGVHEQYF. CDR3 nucleotides: TGTGCCAGCAGCCAAGATCCCCAGGGGGTCCACGAGCAGTACTTC.

This clonotype showed up just a few times. The chain employs TRBV6-1 and TRBJ2-3, with 8 bases fitting TRBD1. V trimming: 4 bases; J trimming: 4 bases; junction bases outside the gene matches: 7. The germline CDR1 and CDR2 sequences are MNHNS and SASEGT. The CDR3 runs to 15 residues. This CDR3 reads CASSGAGGAADTQYF. The CDR3 nucleotides read TGTGCCAGCAGTGGGGCAGGGGGCGCCGCAGATACGCAGTATTTT.

This clonotype has a handful of counts. The chain combines TRBV6-1 with TRBJ1-2, with TRBD1 matching over 9 bases. There are 15 residues in the CDR3. After removal of 5 bases from V and 3 bases from J, the junction contained 7 bases not matched to a gene. Germline V CDR1 and CDR2: MNHNS, SASEGT. CDR3 sequence reads: CASSFLQGAHYGYTF. The CDR3 region has the DNA TGTGCCAGCAGTTTCTTACAGGGGGCTCACTATGGCTACACCTTC.

This clonotype was recorded a few times. The chain recombines TRBV9 with TRBJ2-7; maybe TRBD1 (6 bases). Germline loops: CDR1 SGDLS, CDR2 YYNGEE. V lost 5 bases to trimming and J lost 5 bases, with 17 bases between them. The CDR3 sequence is 14 residues long. CDR3 region: CASSRTALHDEQYF. CDR3 DNA: TGTGCCAGCAGTCGGACAGCCCTCCACGACGAGCAGTACTTC.

V and J are TRBV19 and TRBJ2-3; D is possibly TRBD2 (5 bases). The V gene lost 3 bases and the J gene lost 5 bases, with 12 bases spanning the gap. Germline V lookup: CDR1 LNHDA, CDR2 SQIVND (reference sequence). This CDR3 comprises 14 residues. The CDR3 bases are TGTGCCAGTAGTATCGGCGCGGGCGGAGATACGCAGTATTTT. Protein sequence: CASSIGAGGDTQYF.

This clonotype was observed a few times. The DNA of the CDR3 is TGTGCCAGCACCCCTCCGGGACAGGGGGCGAGGGGTGAGCAGTTCTTC. The encoded protein is CASTPPGQGARGEQFF. The chain is built from TRBV11-2 and TRBJ2-1; 12 positions agree with TRBD1. The CDR3 is 16 residues long. Germline V CDR1 and CDR2: SGHAT, FQNNGV. The V segment lost 7 bases and the J segment 9 bases; nucleotides outside the gene matches: 13.

The chain carries TRBV24-1 and TRBJ2-1; 12 nucleotides match TRBD1. J gave up 2 bases and V 0 bases, and 7 bases lay outside the gene matches. The CDR3 is 19 residues long. CDR1 is KGHDR and CDR2 is SFDVKD in the germline V gene. The CDR3 loop reads CATSDLSGTGGRTYNEQFF. CDR3 nucleotides: TGTGCCACCAGTGATTTGAGCGGGACAGGGGGCCGGACCTACAATGAGCAGTTCTTC.

This clonotype was counted many times. V usage is TRBV20-1 and J usage is TRBJ2-7, with TRBD1 identical over 7 bases. The germline V gene encodes CDR1 DFQATT and CDR2 SNEGSKA (reference sequence). The CDR3 runs to 15 residues. Trimming at V came to 0 bases and at J to 0 bases, leaving 5 bases not matched to a gene. The CDR3 nucleotides read TGCAGTGCTAGAGATCTTAGGGGGCCCTCCTACGAGCAGTACTTC. Its translation: CSARDLRGPSYEQYF.

Ten or more counts support this clonotype. This chain uses TRBV11-2 with TRBJ2-1; 10 nucleotides match TRBD2. Germline lookup yields CDR1 SGHAT and CDR2 FQNNGV. CDR3 length: 15 residues. With 2 bases clipped from V and 6 bases from J, the junction kept 4 bases outside the gene matches. CDR3 nucleotide sequence: TGTGCCAGCAGCTTAACCAGCGGGAGGGCCAATGAGCAGTTCTTC. It codes for CASSLTSGRANEQFF.

The V and J genes are TRBV6-1 and TRBJ1-5; D may be TRBD1 (6 bases). The CDR3 is made up of 14 amino acids. CDR1 is MNHNS and CDR2 is SASEGT in the germline V gene. Trimming shortened V by 5 bases and J by 4 bases, and 12 bases separated the two germline ends. CDR3 DNA: TGTGCCAGCAGTCTCGACAGGTATAATCAGCCCCAGCATTTT. This gives the protein CASSLDRYNQPQHF.

In this sample, this clonotype turned up many times. V usage is TRBV7-2 and J usage is TRBJ2-5, with TRBD1 matching 10 bases. CDR3 length: 18 residues. V shed 1 base, J shed 7 bases, and the junction held 15 bases outside the gene matches. CDR1 and CDR2 (germline): SGHTA, FQGNSA. CDR3 in DNA: TGTGCCAGCAGCTTAGGGGGTTCGGGACAGGGGATTTTAGGGACCCAGTACTTC. This sequence encodes CASSLGGSGQGILGTQYF.

The CDR3 nucleotides are TGTGCCAGCAGTGGGACTAGCACTGAGCAGTTCTTC. Its protein is CASSGTSTEQFF. V and J are TRBV6-1 and TRBJ2-1; the match to TRBD2 covers 8 bases. CDR1 and CDR2 (germline): MNHNS, SASEGT. The ends lost 4 bases at V and 9 bases at J; junction bases unmatched: 2. The CDR3 has 12 residues.

This clonotype has a count of ten or more. V and J are TRBV11-2 and TRBJ2-4, with TRBD1 identical over 7 bases. With 4 bases clipped from V and 2 bases from J, the junction kept 5 bases outside the gene matches. Germline V gene lookup returns CDR1 SGHAT and CDR2 FQNNGV. The CDR3 consists of 15 residues. CDR3 residues: CASSSFRGPKNIQYF. The CDR3 nucleotides are TGTGCCAGCAGCTCATTTAGGGGGCCCAAAAACATTCAGTACTTC.

The chain is built from TRBV29-1 and TRBJ1-2, with D tentatively TRBD1 (6 bases). The CDR3 has 12 amino acids. Deletions cut 2 bases from V and 6 bases from J, with 10 bases between. Germline V gene lookup returns CDR1 SQVTM and CDR2 ANQGSEA. DNA for the CDR3: TGCAGCGTTGAATCACAGGGTAATGGCTACACCTTC. Protein product: CSVESQGNGYTF.

This clonotype has ten or more counts. The chain carries TRBV7-9 and TRBJ2-7; 13 positions match TRBD2. J lost 1 base, V lost 5 bases, and 5 bases had no gene match. Germline CDR1 SEHNR, CDR2 FQNEAQ (reference sequence). This CDR3 region has 16 residues. For the CDR3, the DNA is TGTGCCAGCAGCCCGGGACTAGCGGGACAATCCTACGAGCAGTACTTC. Its translation is CASSPGLAGQSYEQYF.

Only a few counts were recorded for this clonotype. The junction and the germline gene differ at one end; a read error may be behind it. This chain links TRBV7-7 with TRBJ2-7, with D maybe TRBD2 (6 bases). The CDR3 loop spans 14 amino acids. Germline CDR1 reads SSHAT; CDR2 reads FNYEAQ (reference sequence). CDR3 sequence (DNA): TGTGCTAGCAGCAACCGGGACTGGAGCTACGAGCAGTACTTC. It encodes CASSNRDWSYEQYF.

Ten or more counts support this clonotype. The genes are TRBV27 and TRBJ2-7; D call uncertain. V lost 0 bases and J 2 bases, leaving 11 bases between the germline ends. The CDR3 contains 15 residues. CDR1 is MNHEY, CDR2 SMNVEV, per germline (reference sequence). The CDR3, as DNA: TGTGCCAGCAGTTTATCGGCGGCAGAACCCTACGAGCAGTACTTC. It codes for CASSLSAAEPYEQYF.

This clonotype came up many times. The genes are TRBV20-1 and TRBJ2-7, with 7 bases matching TRBD1. CDR3 length: 12 residues. CDR1 and CDR2 (germline): DFQATT, SNEGSKA (reference sequence). V lost 7 bases and J lost 1; bases outside the gene matches: 4. The CDR3 DNA reads TGCAGTGGAGACAGGGATTCCTACGAGCAGTACTTC. This sequence encodes CSGDRDSYEQYF.

This clonotype was detected a few times. One end of the junction fails to match germline, which may point to a read error. This chain joins TRBV9 and TRBJ2-5, with TRBD1 matching 10 bases. The CDR3 sequence is 18 residues long. Germline loops: CDR1 SGDLS, CDR2 YYNGEE. CDR3 bases: TGTGCCAGCAGCTCCCATACTTACCCGGACAGGGGGTCCAGAGACCGTCACTTC. The encoded protein is CASSSHTYPDRGSRDRHF.

In its sample, this clonotype was seen many times. CDR3 DNA: TGTGCCAGTAGTATTTCGTGGGTAGGCACTGAAGCTTTCTTT. Translation gives CASSISWVGTEAFF. This chain uses TRBV19 with TRBJ1-1, with D unresolved. This CDR3 contains 14 residues. Germline lookup yields CDR1 LNHDA and CDR2 SQIVND (reference sequence). Trimming cost V 3 bases and J 4 bases, with 12 bases left between them.

In this sample, this clonotype turned up many times. CDR3: CASRLGAGTPAGYTF. In nucleotides, the CDR3 is TGTGCCAGCAGATTGGGGGCCGGGACACCCGCTGGCTACACCTTC. The genes are TRBV6-1 and TRBJ1-2, with D possibly matching TRBD1 (6 bases). The V and J ends lost 6 bases and 7 bases respectively, with 21 bases between them. CDR3 length: 15 amino acids. Germline lookup yields CDR1 MNHNS and CDR2 SASEGT.

Comments on this clonotype: Lacking the conserved final phenylalanine or tryptophan, this CDR3 likely reflects a read error. The rearrangement uses TRBV7-3 and TRBJ1-1; a possible D gene is TRBD1 (5 bases). V was shortened by 4 bases and J by 1 base, with 16 bases between the two germline ends. Germline V gene data show CDR1 as SGHTA and CDR2 as FQGTGA. The CDR3 length is 16 residues. The CDR3 sequence: CASSSQTGQQNTEAFL. The DNA of the CDR3 is TGTGCCAGCAGCTCACAGACGGGGCAGCAGAACACTGAAGCTTTCCTT.

This clonotype was counted only a few times. The V and J genes are TRBV20-1 and TRBJ2-6, with a possible D match to TRBD2 (6 bases). Trimming left V 3 bases short and J 0 bases short, with 15 bases between. Per the germline V gene, CDR1 is DFQATT and CDR2 is SNEGSKA (reference sequence). The CDR3 contains 17 residues. CDR3 DNA: TGCAGTGCTAGGTGGCTAGCGCTAAACTCTGGGGCCAACGTCCTGACTTTC. It codes for CSARWLALNSGANVLTF.

V usage is TRBV6-1 and J usage is TRBJ1-4; 8 nucleotides agree with TRBD1. V was pared by 5 bases and J by 9 bases, with 5 bases of the junction left unmatched. Germline CDR1 and CDR2: MNHNS and SASEGT. The CDR3 totals 13 residues. The CDR3 DNA reads TGTGCCAGCAGTCCCAGGACAGGGAAAAAACTGTTTTTT. This translates into CASSPRTGKKLFF.

Note on this clonotype: This clone may be a read error of a much larger clone one base away. This chain connects TRBV20-1 to TRBJ1-1; D not certain. From germline, CDR1 is DFQATT and CDR2 SNEGSKA (reference sequence). The CDR3 totals 12 residues. The CDR3 DNA sequence: TGCAGTTCTAGAGAACTGGGCACTGAAGCTTTCTTT. It specifies CSSRELGTEAFF.

The rearrangement links TRBV6-1 to TRBJ2-3, with TRBD2 matching 12 bases. Germline CDR1 MNHNS, CDR2 SASEGT. Trimming cost V 3 bases and J 10 bases; bases outside gene matches: 11. CDR3 length: 16 amino acids. The CDR3 nucleotides are TGTGCCAGCAGTGACACACTAGCGGGAGGTGGGTTGGCGCAGTATTTT. It translates to CASSDTLAGGGLAQYF.

This clonotype was counted between two and nine times. The chain employs TRBV18 and TRBJ2-1; no reliable D call. This CDR3 comprises 15 residues. Per the germline V gene, CDR1 is KGHSH and CDR2 is LQKENI. The V gene lost 3 bases and the J gene lost 4 bases, with 13 bases spanning the gap. The CDR3: CASSPPPGVYNEQFF. The CDR3 DNA reads TGTGCCAGCTCACCCCCCCCCGGCGTTTACAATGAGCAGTTCTTC.